A single sample gave rise to the 19 T cell receptor beta chains below, sequenced in a study of Ad26.COV2.S vaccination and SARS-CoV-2 variants. Clones were read by immunoSEQ multiplex PCR, and TCRdb kept only the in-frame ones, dropping some. The table has 240,000 or so clones, over 75% seen once. This sample's treatment: roughly 18 received Ad26.COV2.S at low or high dose, single or two shots; roughly 5 received placebo; per-sample allocation not given. Following the first vaccine or placebo injection, samples were taken on day 63. The specimen was peripheral blood, collected in a trial of Ad26.COV2.S vaccine versus placebo. The receptors here all came from a person aged 18-65 years who received the Ad26.COV2.S COVID-19 vaccine or a placebo.

Only a few counts were recorded for this clone. V usage is TRBV10-3 and J usage is TRBJ2-7; D unresolved. This CDR3 is 12 amino acids long. Per germline, CDR1 ENHRY and CDR2 SYGVKD. Between the trimmed V and J ends, which lost 3 bases and 1 base, there was a span of 4 bases. The CDR3 reads CAISERSYEQYF. CDR3 DNA: TGTGCCATCAGTGAACGGTCCTACGAGCAGTACTTC.

This chain joins TRBV6-5 and TRBJ2-2; TRBD1 aligns across 7 bases. The CDR3 covers 13 residues. The V gene end was trimmed by 7 bases and the J gene end by 3 bases; junction bases not matched to a gene: 2. CDR1 MNHEY and CDR2 SVGAGI come from the germline V gene. CDR3 bases: TGTGCCAGCAAAGGGACAGACACCGGGGAGCTGTTTTTT. This encodes CASKGTDTGELFF.

The chain joins TRBV7-2 to TRBJ2-6; no reliable D call. The CDR3 covers 15 residues. Germline values: CDR1 SGHTA, CDR2 FQGNSA. V was trimmed by 4 bases and J by 0 bases, leaving 7 bases between them. As DNA, the CDR3 is TGTGCCAGCAGCTCCTCGTCCTCTGGGGCCAACGTCCTGACTTTC. Translation gives CASSSSSSGANVLTF.

The sample holds one count of this clone. This chain uses TRBV6-5 with TRBJ2-5; D is undetermined. The CDR3 sequence is 14 residues long. The germline gives CDR1 MNHEY, CDR2 SVGAGI. With 5 bases removed from V and 3 bases from J, the gap between germline ends came to 13 bases. In DNA, the CDR3 is TGTGCCAGCAGTCTAAGGACCGCCGAAGAGACCCAGTACTTC. Residues: CASSLRTAEETQYF.

The chain carries TRBV7-2 and TRBJ2-1; D gene ambiguous. CDR1 is SGHTA, CDR2 FQGNSA, per germline. The ends were cut back, 1 base at V and 5 bases at J, with 18 bases in the middle. The CDR3 consists of 17 residues. The DNA for the CDR3 is TGTGCCAGCAGCTTAGGGCTGGGTACCTTTTTGCACAATGAGCAGTTCTTC. As protein: CASSLGLGTFLHNEQFF.

This CDR3 reads CSVVREVGQPQHF. DNA of the CDR3: TGCAGCGTTGTAAGGGAGGTGGGTCAGCCCCAGCATTTT. The chain couples TRBV29-1 to TRBJ1-5; no definite D call. V was shortened by 4 bases and J by 6 bases, with 13 bases between the two germline ends. The CDR3 extends over 13 amino acids. The V gene's germline CDR1 is SQVTM and CDR2 ANQGSEA.

The rearrangement links TRBV14 to TRBJ2-2; D may be TRBD2 (6 bases). Trimming removed 1 base from V and 6 bases from J, with 6 bases in between. The CDR3 has 13 amino acids. Per the germline V gene, CDR1 is SGHDN and CDR2 is FVKESK. CDR3 nucleotide sequence: TGTGCCAGCAGCCAAGGGGGGGCCGGGGAGCTGTTTTTT. Residues: CASSQGGAGELFF.

A few counts support this clone. The chain joins TRBV4-2 to TRBJ1-3; D is uncertain. The V gene's germline CDR1 is LGHNA and CDR2 YNFKEQ. V shed 0 bases and J shed 4 bases, with 16 bases lying between them. The CDR3 is 17 residues long. The CDR3 spells CASSQEVEGGRGNTIYF. In nucleotides, the CDR3 is TGTGCCAGCAGCCAAGAAGTAGAAGGCGGGAGAGGAAACACCATATATTTT.

The J gene is TRBJ1-4, the V gene TRBV28; perhaps TRBD1 as D (6 bases). The CDR3 sequence is 14 residues long. Germline lookup yields CDR1 MDHEN and CDR2 SYDVKM. V was clipped by 5 bases and J by 5 bases, with 12 bases between them. The CDR3 spells CASSRQVVNEKLFF. The CDR3 DNA is TGTGCCAGCAGTCGACAGGTGGTGAATGAAAAACTGTTTTTT.

The CDR3 coding sequence is TGTGCCAGCAGCTCTGGAAGGGGGATGAACACTGAAGCTTTCTTT. Amino acid sequence: CASSSGRGMNTEAFF. This rearrangement joins TRBV12-1 to TRBJ1-1; the D call in the table, TRBD1, was not verified against the DNA. TRBV12-1 is a recognized pseudogene. This CDR3 has 15 residues.

The V gene is TRBV10-2, the J gene TRBJ2-5, with D possibly being TRBD2 (5 bases). The V end was cut by 2 bases, the J end by 5 bases, with 6 bases between. Looked up from germline, CDR1 is WSHSY and CDR2 is SAAADI. The CDR3 length is 12 residues. CDR3 sequence: CASSERRETQYF. CDR3 sequence (DNA): TGCGCCAGCAGTGAGCGGAGGGAGACCCAGTACTTC.

The chain joins TRBV5-4 to TRBJ2-4; 8 bases agree with TRBD2. The germline CDR1 and CDR2 sequences are SGHNT and YYREEE (reference sequence). The CDR3 spans 13 residues. With V trimmed by 4 bases and J by 9 bases, 6 bases remained unmatched. For the CDR3, the DNA is TGTGCCAGCAGCCCGGGAGGGGTGGGCATTCAGTACTTC. It codes for CASSPGGVGIQYF.

This clone was seen once. The gene calls are TRBV7-6 and TRBJ2-1, with 10 positions matching TRBD1. This CDR3 is 17 amino acids long. J was trimmed by 2 bases and V by 1 base; bases with no gene match: 5. Germline CDR1 SGHVS, CDR2 FNYEAQ. CDR3: CASSLGFGTGAYNEQFF. CDR3 nucleotide sequence: TGTGCCAGCAGCTTAGGCTTCGGGACAGGGGCCTACAATGAGCAGTTCTTC.

This clone was counted once. V is TRBV4-3 and J is TRBJ2-3, with TRBD2 identical over 7 bases. The V gene end was trimmed by 4 bases and the J gene end by 0 bases; junction bases not matched to a gene: 10. This CDR3 is 17 amino acids long. Germline CDR1 and CDR2: LGHNA and YSLEER. As DNA, the CDR3 is TGCGCCAGCAGCCCCCGCGCTAGCGGCTCTAGCACAGATACGCAGTATTTT. This gives the protein CASSPRASGSSTDTQYF.

The J gene is TRBJ2-3, the V gene TRBV3-1 (or the pseudogene TRBV3-2), with D tentatively TRBD2 (5 bases). The V and J ends lost 1 base and 5 bases respectively, with 13 bases between them. The CDR3 covers 15 residues. CDR1 is LGHDT, CDR2 YNNKEL, per germline (reference sequence). The CDR3 sequence is CASSQVLASRDTQYF. The CDR3 DNA is TGTGCCAGCAGCCAAGTCCTAGCCAGCCGAGATACGCAGTATTTT.

The chain joins TRBV6-6 to TRBJ2-1; no clear D gene. Per germline, CDR1 MNHNY and CDR2 SVGAGI (reference sequence). This CDR3 comprises 12 residues. Trimming took 6 bases from V and 5 from J, leaving 8 bases between them. The CDR3 DNA reads TGTGCCAGCAGCGGAACTCACAATGAGCAGTTCTTC. Translation: CASSGTHNEQFF.

The chain uses TRBV4-2 and TRBJ2-2, with D possibly TRBD2 on 5 matching bases. Trimming took off 2 bases at V and 0 bases at J, with 10 bases between the two ends. Germline V gives CDR1 LGHNA, CDR2 YNFKEQ. This CDR3 is 16 amino acids long. The CDR3 coding sequence is TGTGCCAGCAGCCAAAGGACTCCAGCGAACACCGGGGAGCTGTTTTTT. Translation gives CASSQRTPANTGELFF.

This rearrangement joins TRBV28 to TRBJ1-2; 7 bases match TRBD1. The ends lost 4 bases at V and 0 bases at J; junction bases unmatched: 14. CDR3 length: 18 residues. Germline CDR1 is MDHEN and CDR2 is SYDVKM. The DNA for the CDR3 is TGTGCCAGCAGTTCAACGCCGGGACAGAGACCACCTAACTATGGCTACACCTTC. Its translation: CASSSTPGQRPPNYGYTF.

The rearrangement links TRBV6-2 or TRBV6-3 to TRBJ1-5; D gene ambiguous. Trimming removed 6 bases at V and 8 bases at J, with 20 bases between. This CDR3 is 15 amino acids long. Looked up from germline, CDR1 is MNHEY and CDR2 is SVGEGT. Here the CDR3 DNA reads TGTGCCAGCAGCCTGGTCCCTTTCATTGGGGAGCCCCAGCATTTT. Translating gives CASSLVPFIGEPQHF.